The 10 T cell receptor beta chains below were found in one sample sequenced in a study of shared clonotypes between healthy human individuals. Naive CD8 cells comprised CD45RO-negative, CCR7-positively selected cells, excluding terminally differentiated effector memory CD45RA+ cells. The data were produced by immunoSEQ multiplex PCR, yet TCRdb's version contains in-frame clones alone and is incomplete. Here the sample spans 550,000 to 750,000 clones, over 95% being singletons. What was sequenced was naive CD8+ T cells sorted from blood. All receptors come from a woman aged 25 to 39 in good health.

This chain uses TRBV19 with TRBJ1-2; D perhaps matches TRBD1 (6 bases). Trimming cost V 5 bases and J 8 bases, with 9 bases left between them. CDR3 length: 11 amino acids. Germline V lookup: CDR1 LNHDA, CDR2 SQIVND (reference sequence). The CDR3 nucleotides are TGTGCCAGTAGTGAGGACAGCGGCTACACCTTC. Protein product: CASSEDSGYTF.

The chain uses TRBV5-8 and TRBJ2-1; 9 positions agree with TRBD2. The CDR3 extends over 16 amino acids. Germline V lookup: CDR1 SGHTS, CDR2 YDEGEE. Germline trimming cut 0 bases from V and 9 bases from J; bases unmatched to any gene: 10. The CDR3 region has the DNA TGTGCCAGCAGCTTGGCGTTGCGGGAGGGCCAAATTGAGCAGTTCTTC. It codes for CASSLALREGQIEQFF.

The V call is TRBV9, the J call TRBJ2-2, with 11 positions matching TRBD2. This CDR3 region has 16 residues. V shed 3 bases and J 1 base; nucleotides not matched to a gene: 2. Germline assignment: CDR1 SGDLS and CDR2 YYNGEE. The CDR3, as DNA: TGTGCCAGCAGCGGGACTAGCGGGTTGAACACCGGGGAGCTGTTTTTT. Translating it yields CASSGTSGLNTGELFF.

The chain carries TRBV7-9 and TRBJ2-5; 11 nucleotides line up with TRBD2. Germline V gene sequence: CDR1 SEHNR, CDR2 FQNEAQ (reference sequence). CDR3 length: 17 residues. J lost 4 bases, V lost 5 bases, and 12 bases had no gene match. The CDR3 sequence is CASSPTLLAGEAETQYF. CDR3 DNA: TGTGCCAGCAGCCCGACACTACTAGCGGGAGAAGCAGAGACCCAGTACTTC.

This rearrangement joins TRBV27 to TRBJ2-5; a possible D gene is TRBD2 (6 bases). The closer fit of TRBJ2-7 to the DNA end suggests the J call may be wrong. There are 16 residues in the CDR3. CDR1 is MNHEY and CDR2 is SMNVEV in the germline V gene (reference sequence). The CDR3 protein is CASRPDPWSSAYEQYF. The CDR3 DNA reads TGTGCCAGCAGGCCGGATCCGTGGTCTAGCGCCTACGAGCAGTACTTC.

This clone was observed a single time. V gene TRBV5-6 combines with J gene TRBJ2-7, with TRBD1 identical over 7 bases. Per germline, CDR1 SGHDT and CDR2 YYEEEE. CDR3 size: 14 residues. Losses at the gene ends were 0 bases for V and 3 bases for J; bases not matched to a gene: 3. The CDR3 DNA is TGTGCCAGCAGCTTGGTGGCAGGGGGCTACGAGCAGTACTTC. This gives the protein CASSLVAGGYEQYF.

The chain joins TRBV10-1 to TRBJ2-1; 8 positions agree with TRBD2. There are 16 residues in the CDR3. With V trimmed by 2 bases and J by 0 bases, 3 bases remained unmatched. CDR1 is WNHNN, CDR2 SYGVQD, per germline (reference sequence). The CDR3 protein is CASSETSGSSYNEQFF. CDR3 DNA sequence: TGCGCCAGCAGTGAGACTAGCGGAAGCTCCTACAATGAGCAGTTCTTC.

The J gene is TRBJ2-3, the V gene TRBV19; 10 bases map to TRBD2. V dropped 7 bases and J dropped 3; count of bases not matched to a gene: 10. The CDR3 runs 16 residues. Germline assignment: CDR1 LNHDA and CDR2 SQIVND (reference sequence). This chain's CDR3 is CASTSGSPVWTDTQYF. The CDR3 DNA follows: TGTGCCAGTACTAGCGGGAGTCCCGTGTGGACAGATACGCAGTATTTT.

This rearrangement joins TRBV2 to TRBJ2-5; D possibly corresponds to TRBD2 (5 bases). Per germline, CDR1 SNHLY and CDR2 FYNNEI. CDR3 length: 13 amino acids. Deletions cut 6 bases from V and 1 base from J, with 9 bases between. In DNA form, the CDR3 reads TGTGCCAGCAGCCGGACTTCCCAAGAGACCCAGTACTTC. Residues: CASSRTSQETQYF. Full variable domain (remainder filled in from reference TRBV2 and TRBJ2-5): EPEVTQTPSHQVTQMGQEVILRCVPISNHLYFYWYRQILGQKVEFLVSFYNNEISEKSEIFDDQFSVERPDGSNFTLKIRSTKLEDSAMYFCASSRTSQETQYFGPGTRLLVL.

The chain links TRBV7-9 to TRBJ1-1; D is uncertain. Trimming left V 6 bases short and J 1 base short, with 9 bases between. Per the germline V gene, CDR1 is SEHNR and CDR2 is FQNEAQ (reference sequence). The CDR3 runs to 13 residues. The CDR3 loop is CASRGLGNTEAFF. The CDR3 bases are TGTGCCAGCAGGGGGTTGGGGAACACTGAAGCTTTCTTT.